This T cell receptor (beta chain) was captured by sequencing in a study of cytomegalovirus exposure and HLA in healthy donors. Notes on the study in general: Published work reported that the classifier diagnosed cytomegalovirus status with high specificity and sensitivity.

Trimming pared 5 bases from V and 5 bases from J, leaving 3 bases between. Germline-derived CDR1 and CDR2 are SEHNR and FQNEAQ (reference sequence). CDR3 length equals 10 residues. 60 Vbeta and 13 Jbeta primers were used in PCR. Repertoires were generated with immunoSEQ multiplex PCR, while TCRdb's copy carries only in-frame clones and drops some. The sample lists over 150,000 clones, roughly three quarters occurring once. As concerns this clone: The antigen is undetermined.

Source material: PBMCs. V and J are TRBV7-9 and TRBJ2-5; D not certain. This sequence originates from a man between 18 and 29 years old in good health and CMV-seropositive. The CDR3 here is CASSQETQYF. The CDR3 DNA sequence: TGTGCCAGCAGCCAGGAGACCCAGTACTTC.